One sample yielded the 23 T cell receptor beta chains listed below, sequenced in a study of control samples from healthy donors and cancer patients. Sequencing used immunoSEQ multiplex PCR; TCRdb keeps in-frame clones, though not all of them. This table holds about 170,000 clones, 90% to 95% found once. Input material: blood. The receptors were gathered from a woman aged 55-75 years in good health.

This CDR3 is CASSSRYTEAFF. In DNA, the CDR3 is TGTGCCAGCAGCAGCAGGTACACTGAAGCTTTCTTT. V and J are TRBV11-3 and TRBJ1-1; no definite D call. The CDR3 length is 12 residues. Deletions cut 5 bases from V and 3 bases from J, with 7 bases between. CDR1 and CDR2 (germline): SGHNT, YENEEA.

This chain connects TRBV10-1 to TRBJ2-5; D not resolved. The CDR3 sequence is 13 residues long. Germline V lookup: CDR1 WNHNN, CDR2 SYGVQD (reference sequence). The V end lost 3 bases, the J end lost 3 bases, and 8 bases lay between the germline ends. The CDR3 sequence: CASSDLAEETQYF. The CDR3 DNA reads TGCGCCAGCAGTGACTTAGCTGAAGAGACCCAGTACTTC.

V usage is TRBV3-1 (or the pseudogene TRBV3-2) and J usage is TRBJ1-4; D ambiguous. V shed 6 bases and J shed 4 bases, with 6 bases lying between them. Germline-derived CDR1 and CDR2 are LGHDT and YNNKEL (reference sequence). The CDR3 totals 12 residues. The CDR3 bases are TGTGCCAGCAGACAGAATAATGAAAAACTGTTTTTT. As protein: CASRQNNEKLFF.

V gene TRBV7-2 combines with J gene TRBJ1-5; no definite D call. Germline V lookup: CDR1 SGHTA, CDR2 FQGNSA. The V end lost 3 bases, the J end lost 0 bases, and 12 bases lay between the germline ends. The CDR3 length is 16 residues. As DNA, the CDR3 is TGTGCCAGCAGCTTCTGGTCGGGTAATAGCAATCAGCCCCAGCATTTT. Encoded protein: CASSFWSGNSNQPQHF. Based on the CDR3 plus reference TRBV7-2 and TRBJ1-5, the full variable domain is GAGVSQSPSNKVTEKGKDVELRCDPISGHTALYWYRQSLGQGLEFLIYFQGNSAPDKSGLPSDRFSAERTGGSVSTLTIQRTQQEDSAVYLCASSFWSGNSNQPQHFGDGTRLSIL.

The sample holds one count of this clone. The chain couples TRBV5-1 to TRBJ2-1; 8 bases map to TRBD1. The CDR3 length is 17 residues. Unmatched junction bases numbered 13, after V lost 4 bases and J lost 4 bases. Germline V lookup: CDR1 SGHRS, CDR2 YFSETQ. The CDR3 loop is CASSPVPTGDSYNEQFF. CDR3 sequence (DNA): TGCGCCAGCAGCCCCGTACCGACAGGGGATTCGTACAATGAGCAGTTCTTC. Looking up the rest from reference TRBV5-1 and TRBJ2-1 gives the full variable domain: KAGVTQTPRYLIKTRGQQVTLSCSPISGHRSVSWYQQTPGQGLQFLFEYFSETQRNKGNFPGRFSGRQFSNSRSEMNVSTLELGDSALYLCASSPVPTGDSYNEQFFGPGTRLTVL.

This clone has a single count. This chain connects TRBV3-1 (or the pseudogene TRBV3-2) to TRBJ1-3; D gene uncertain. There are 15 residues in the CDR3. The V gene lost 2 bases and the J gene lost 0 bases, with 8 bases spanning the gap. Germline CDR1 is LGHDT and CDR2 is YNNKEL (reference sequence). The CDR3 loop reads CASSQINFSGNTIYF. CDR3 coding DNA: TGTGCCAGCAGCCAAATTAACTTCTCTGGAAACACCATATATTTT.

The chain has TRBV10-3 and TRBJ2-1, with D uncertain. The length of the CDR3 is 12 residues. The ends were cut back, 11 bases at V and 7 bases at J, with 15 bases in the middle. The germline V gene has CDR1 ENHRY and CDR2 SYGVKD. The CDR3: CAQADSRNEQFF. The CDR3 DNA follows: TGTGCCCAAGCCGATAGCCGGAATGAGCAGTTCTTC.

The genes are TRBV2 and TRBJ1-1; D gene ambiguous. Germline V CDR1 and CDR2: SNHLY, FYNNEI. V was pared by 1 base and J by 4 bases, with 7 bases between. The CDR3 is 13 residues long. DNA of the CDR3: TGTGCCAGCAGTGAAGAGACCTCCACTGAAGCTTTCTTT. This sequence encodes CASSEETSTEAFF.

This chain uses TRBV5-1 with TRBJ2-3, with 8 positions matching TRBD1. The germline CDR1 and CDR2 sequences are SGHRS and YFSETQ. V gave up 4 bases and J gave up 10 bases; unmatched junction bases: 14. The CDR3 runs 15 residues. The CDR3 DNA reads as TGCGCCAGCAGCCCGGGGCGGACAGGGCGGGTTTCGCAGTATTTT. Residues: CASSPGRTGRVSQYF.

This rearrangement joins TRBV10-3 to TRBJ2-1, with 7 nucleotides matching TRBD1. From germline, CDR1 is ENHRY and CDR2 SYGVKD. The CDR3 spans 15 residues. J gave up 10 bases and V 0 bases, and 9 bases lay outside the gene matches. The CDR3 is CAISESTGRAEEQFF. The CDR3 bases are TGTGCCATCAGTGAGTCGACAGGGCGGGCGGAAGAGCAGTTCTTC.

The chain has TRBV6-5 and TRBJ1-2; D is ambiguous. V was pared by 5 bases and J by 4 bases, with 11 bases between. This CDR3 comprises 13 residues. CDR1 is MNHEY and CDR2 is SVGAGI in the germline V gene. This chain's CDR3 is CASSKQRTYGYTF. The DNA for the CDR3 is TGTGCCAGCAGTAAACAGCGAACCTATGGCTACACCTTC.

The rearrangement joins TRBV6-5 to TRBJ1-2; D perhaps matches TRBD1 (5 bases). Germline CDR1 MNHEY, CDR2 SVGAGI. The CDR3 is made up of 14 amino acids. V was cut by 7 bases and J by 1 base, with 13 bases left in between. The CDR3 sequence is CASTGTEINYGYTF. In DNA form, the CDR3 reads TGTGCCAGCACCGGGACGGAGATTAACTATGGCTACACCTTC.

This chain uses TRBV5-1 with TRBJ2-3; D is unclear. With 4 bases removed from V and 0 bases from J, the gap between germline ends came to 6 bases. This CDR3 has 13 residues. Germline CDR1 is SGHRS and CDR2 is YFSETQ. CDR3 in DNA: TGCGCCAGCAGCCCACCAAGCACAGATACGCAGTATTTT. Translating gives CASSPPSTDTQYF.

The chain uses TRBV6-6 and TRBJ2-7; weak D call: TRBD1 (6 bases). This CDR3 has 14 residues. Germline V gene data show CDR1 as MNHNY and CDR2 as SVGAGI (reference sequence). The ends were cut back, 6 bases at V and 2 bases at J, with 14 bases in the middle. DNA for the CDR3: TGTGCCAGCAGACCCAGGACAGAAACCTACGAGCAGTACTTC. It encodes CASRPRTETYEQYF.

The chain joins TRBV5-1 to TRBJ1-2, with 7 nucleotides matching TRBD1. This CDR3 region has 14 residues. Germline V lookup: CDR1 SGHRS, CDR2 YFSETQ. The V segment lost 0 bases and the J segment 2 bases; nucleotides outside the gene matches: 1. The CDR3 DNA follows: TGCGCCAGCAGCTTGGGGGGACAGAACTATGGCTACACCTTC. Translation: CASSLGGQNYGYTF.

This clone was detected once. The chain combines TRBV6-1 with TRBJ1-1; 8 bases align to TRBD1. V shed 2 bases and J 1 base; nucleotides not matched to a gene: 3. CDR1 and CDR2 (germline): MNHNS, SASEGT. This CDR3 comprises 15 residues. The CDR3 DNA follows: TGTGCCAGCAGTGAAATTGGGACAGGGAACACTGAAGCTTTCTTT. Its translation: CASSEIGTGNTEAFF.

The chain joins TRBV19 to TRBJ2-7; 7 bases match TRBD1. The J segment lost 0 bases and the V segment lost 6 bases, leaving 8 bases of the junction unmatched. The germline V gene encodes CDR1 LNHDA and CDR2 SQIVND (reference sequence). This CDR3 spans 15 amino acids. The CDR3 DNA reads as TGTGCCAGTAGAGCCACGGGACAGAGCTCCTACGAGCAGTACTTC. Translation: CASRATGQSSYEQYF.

This chain links TRBV6-1 with TRBJ1-3, with D unclear. The V end lost 0 bases, the J end lost 4 bases, and 13 bases lay between the germline ends. This CDR3 is 16 amino acids long. CDR1 is MNHNS, CDR2 SASEGT, per germline. CDR3 loop: CASSEAPGALGNTIYF. The CDR3 coding sequence is TGTGCCAGCAGTGAAGCCCCCGGAGCATTGGGAAACACCATATATTTT.

The V and J genes are TRBV10-1 and TRBJ1-2; TRBD1 is a possible D gene (5 bases). The CDR3 runs to 16 residues. The V and J ends lost 0 bases and 7 bases respectively, with 18 bases between them. Germline CDR1 and CDR2: WNHNN and SYGVQD (reference sequence). CDR3 bases: TGCGCCAGCAGTGAGTCTGGCAGGGCAAAACTCTGTGGCTACACCTTC. Amino acid sequence: CASSESGRAKLCGYTF.

The sample holds a few counts of this clone. The genes are TRBV19 and TRBJ1-4; a weak D match, TRBD1 (6 bases). The ends were cut back, 1 base at V and 6 bases at J, with 12 bases in the middle. The germline V gene encodes CDR1 LNHDA and CDR2 SQIVND (reference sequence). The CDR3 runs to 15 residues. The CDR3 spells CASSIAQGTYEKLFF. The CDR3, as DNA: TGTGCCAGTAGTATAGCCCAGGGGACGTATGAAAAACTGTTTTTT.

This chain uses TRBV29-1 with TRBJ1-1; no clear D. CDR1 is SQVTM, CDR2 ANQGSEA, per germline. The CDR3 runs to 13 residues. V was cut by 1 base and J by 7 bases, with 13 bases left in between. CDR3 sequence (DNA): TGCAGCGTTGAAGTGGGCGGAAGGGTTGAAGCTTTCTTT. Residues: CSVEVGGRVEAFF.

Turning to this clone: Relative to the germline gene, one junction end is altered; a read error may explain this. The chain uses TRBV7-2 and TRBJ2-5; D remains ambiguous. From germline, CDR1 is SGHTA and CDR2 FQGNSA. The CDR3 is made up of 11 amino acids. As DNA, the CDR3 is TGTGCCAGCGGCTTGGGAGAGACCCAGTACTTC. Protein product: CASGLGETQYF.

This clone was counted a few times. The rearrangement links TRBV13 to TRBJ1-1; D gene uncertain. With 0 bases removed from V and 2 bases from J, the gap between germline ends came to 10 bases. CDR3 length: 15 amino acids. Germline CDR1 is PRHDT and CDR2 is FYEKMQ (reference sequence). CDR3 residues: CASSLGVTGNTEAFF. CDR3 sequence (DNA): TGTGCCAGCAGCTTAGGTGTGACGGGAAACACTGAAGCTTTCTTT.